Sequencing of this T cell receptor (beta chain) was carried out in a study of control samples from healthy donors and cancer patients. TCRdb keeps only in-frame clones here, not all; method: immunoSEQ multiplex PCR. The sample records 65,000 to 90,000 clones, approximately 88% being singletons. Trimming shortened V by 5 bases and J by 1 base, and 5 bases separated the two germline ends. CDR1 and CDR2 from the germline V gene are KGHSH and LQKENI. The CDR3 has 12 residues. This chain links TRBV18 with TRBJ2-5, with D hard to call. The receptor was derived from a woman aged 45-65 years with colorectal cancer. Sequences were obtained from PBMCs. CDR3 in DNA: TGTGCCAGCTCAGGGCTCCAAGAGACCCAGTACTTC. Protein product: CASSGLQETQYF.